A selection of T cell receptor beta chains follows, all from one sample in a study of cytomegalovirus exposure and HLA in healthy donors. Assay used: immunoSEQ multiplex PCR; TCRdb lists only in-frame clones, some missing. The sample has more than 65,000 clones, around 75% seen once. Sequenced: PBMCs. These receptors all stem from a man aged 40-50 years in good health and CMV-seronegative. CDR3s include the opening cysteine and the closing phenylalanine or tryptophan. A D gene is named only where the DNA matches it firmly. Clone size appears in some rows only: once, few, many, or a class for an expanded clone.

J: TRBJ2-7; V: TRBV6-4; size: -; D: TRBD1; DNA: TGTGCCAGATCCCGGGACAGGGGACACATTAACTACGAGCAGTACTTC; CDR3: CARSRDRGHINYEQYF
J: TRBJ2-7; V: TRBV6-5; size: -; D: -; DNA: TGTGCCAGCAGTTACTCTTCAGGGCTGGGCTACGAGCAGTACTTC; CDR3: CASSYSSGLGYEQYF
J: TRBJ1-5; V: TRBV6-5; size: few; D: TRBD1; DNA: TGTGCCAGCCAGGGGGCGGTGAATCAGCCCCAGCATTTT; CDR3: CASQGAVNQPQHF
J: TRBJ2-7; V: TRBV28; size: -; D: -; DNA: TGTGCCAGCAGTCTTAAATACGAGCAGTACTTC; CDR3: CASSLKYEQYF
J: TRBJ2-3; V: TRBV7-3; size: -; D: -; DNA: TGTGCCAGCAGCTTAATGGCGGGACCCACAGATACGCAGTATTTT; CDR3: CASSLMAGPTDTQYF
J: TRBJ2-1; V: TRBV27; size: -; D: -; DNA: TGTGCCAGCAGTTTAGGCGGCTCCTACAATGAGCAGTTCTTC; CDR3: CASSLGGSYNEQFF
J: TRBJ2-5; V: TRBV6-5; size: -; D: TRBD2; DNA: TGTGCCAGCAGTTTCGCTAGCGGGGGGAAGACCCAGTACTTC; CDR3: CASSFASGGKTQYF
J: TRBJ2-5; V: TRBV13; size: -; D: -; DNA: TGTGCCAGCAGCTTAGGTCAGGGGGACTCAGAGACCCAGTACTTC; CDR3: CASSLGQGDSETQYF
J: TRBJ2-5; V: TRBV11-1; size: -; D: -; DNA: TGTGCCAGCAGCTTAGTCGGACCGGGGGTTTTGACCCAGTACTTC; CDR3: CASSLVGPGVLTQYF
J: TRBJ1-3; V: TRBV5-1; size: -; D: -; DNA: TGCGCCAGCAGGGAGGACAGTTTCCGCGGAAACACCATATATTTT; CDR3: CASREDSFRGNTIYF
J: TRBJ2-7; V: TRBV25-1; size: -; D: -; DNA: TGTGCCAGCAGTCGGACCAGGGAAATCCACGAGCAGTACTTC; CDR3: CASSRTREIHEQYF
J: TRBJ2-1; V: TRBV6-4; size: -; D: TRBD1; DNA: TGTGCCAGCAGCGATCACAGGGGATCCTACAATGAGCAGTTCTTC; CDR3: CASSDHRGSYNEQFF
J: TRBJ2-3; V: TRBV10-3; size: -; D: TRBD2; DNA: TGTGCCATCAGTGACCCAGCGGGGGGGCCAGATACGCAGTATTTT; CDR3: CAISDPAGGPDTQYF
J: TRBJ1-1; V: TRBV7-9; size: -; D: -; DNA: TGTGCCAGCAGCCCCGGTAGGAACACTGAAGCTTTCTTT; CDR3: CASSPGRNTEAFF
J: TRBJ1-3; V: TRBV9; size: once; D: -; DNA: TGTGCCAGCAATCCCGGGACATCGATAGGTGGAAACACCATATATTTT; CDR3: CASNPGTSIGGNTIYF
J: TRBJ1-3; V: TRBV28; size: -; D: TRBD1; DNA: TGTGCCAGCAGTACAGGGGTTCTATTTGGAAACACCATATATTTT; CDR3: CASSTGVLFGNTIYF
J: TRBJ1-2; V: TRBV19; size: -; D: -; DNA: TGTGCCAGTACGACTGGCGTCAGCAACATCTATGGCTACACCTTC; CDR3: CASTTGVSNIYGYTF
J: TRBJ2-3; V: TRBV30; size: -; D: TRBD2; DNA: TGTGCCTGGAGTGTAGAAGGACTAGTCGAGAGCACAGATACGCAGTATTTT; CDR3: CAWSVEGLVESTDTQYF
J: TRBJ2-7; V: TRBV7-6; size: -; D: TRBD2; DNA: TGTGCCAGCAGCTTAGGGAGCGGGACGACCTACGAGCAGTACTTC; CDR3: CASSLGSGTTYEQYF
J: TRBJ2-3; V: TRBV6-4; size: few; D: TRBD2; DNA: TGTGCCAGCAGTGAAGGGACTAGTCCCACAGATACGCAGTATTTT; CDR3: CASSEGTSPTDTQYF
J: TRBJ2-1; V: TRBV9; size: -; D: TRBD2; DNA: TGTGCCAGCAGCGTAGAGGGCGGGGGGGCCTATGAGCAGTTCTTC; CDR3: CASSVEGGGAYEQFF
J: TRBJ2-1; V: TRBV5-1; size: -; D: TRBD2; DNA: TGCGCCAGCAGCACCGGACTAGCGGGGAGCTCCTACAATGAGCAGTTCTTC; CDR3: CASSTGLAGSSYNEQFF
J: TRBJ2-3; V: TRBV6-4; size: few; D: TRBD2; DNA: TGTGCCAGCAGTCATTCCGGGACTAGCGGGGCGGATACGCAGTATTTT; CDR3: CASSHSGTSGADTQYF
J: TRBJ2-5; V: TRBV27; size: -; D: TRBD2; DNA: TGTGCCAGCAGTTATCTAGCGGGGGTAGTAGAGACCCAGTACTTC; CDR3: CASSYLAGVVETQYF
J: TRBJ1-2; V: TRBV4-2; size: -; D: TRBD1; DNA: TGTGCCAGCAGCCAAGAGGGGGACAGGGGCCTCTATGGCTACACCTTC; CDR3: CASSQEGDRGLYGYTF
J: TRBJ2-3; V: TRBV9; size: -; D: TRBD2; DNA: TGTGCCAGCAGCGTAGGTATTAGCGGGGTCACAGATACGCAGTATTTT; CDR3: CASSVGISGVTDTQYF
J: TRBJ2-1; V: TRBV7-3; size: -; D: TRBD1; DNA: TGTGCCAGCAGCAGGAGCCCGGGACAGGCCTACAATGAGCAGTTCTTC; CDR3: CASSRSPGQAYNEQFF
J: TRBJ1-2; V: TRBV7-6; size: -; D: TRBD1; DNA: TGTGCCAGCAGCTTAGTGTCCGGACAGGACGGCTACACCTTC; CDR3: CASSLVSGQDGYTF
J: TRBJ1-5; V: TRBV5-5; size: -; D: -; DNA: TGTGCCAGCAGCAATAGACAAGGCCCTTTCAATCAGCCCCAGCATTTT; CDR3: CASSNRQGPFNQPQHF
J: TRBJ2-3; V: TRBV2; size: -; D: -; DNA: TGTGCCAACTTATTCGTGGATACGCAGTATTTT; CDR3: CANLFVDTQYF
J: TRBJ2-3; V: TRBV5-1; size: -; D: -; DNA: TGCGCCAGCAGCTTGGGGCTAGCCAATACCACAGATACGCAGTATTTT; CDR3: CASSLGLANTTDTQYF
J: TRBJ2-2; V: TRBV6-1; size: -; D: TRBD1; DNA: TGTGCCAGCAGTTTGTTGACAGGGCTCACCGGGGAGCTGTTTTTT; CDR3: CASSLLTGLTGELFF
J: TRBJ1-5; V: TRBV27; size: few; D: TRBD1; DNA: TGTGCCAGCAAACCGACAGGGGGTAATCAGCCCCAGCATTTT; CDR3: CASKPTGGNQPQHF
J: TRBJ2-7; V: TRBV6-5; size: -; D: TRBD2; DNA: TGTGCCAGCAGTTGGGGACTAGCGGGGTCTGGCGAGCAGTACTTC; CDR3: CASSWGLAGSGEQYF
J: TRBJ1-1; V: TRBV18; size: once; D: -; DNA: TGTGCCAGCTCACCAACTCCGAACACTGAAGCTTTCTTT; CDR3: CASSPTPNTEAFF
J: TRBJ1-1; V: TRBV27; size: -; D: TRBD1; DNA: TGTGCCAGCAGTGACAGGGGCAAGGGGAACACTGAAGCTTTCTTT; CDR3: CASSDRGKGNTEAFF
J: TRBJ2-1; V: TRBV11-2; size: -; D: -; DNA: TGTGCCGGGGGCGACTCCCGGGGAAATGAGCAGTTCTTC; CDR3: CAGGDSRGNEQFF
J: TRBJ1-3; V: TRBV6-1; size: -; D: -; DNA: TGTGCCAGCAGTGAAGGCGGAGGGGTCCCCGGAAACACCATATATTTT; CDR3: CASSEGGGVPGNTIYF
J: TRBJ1-5; V: TRBV6-6; size: -; D: TRBD1; DNA: TGTGCCAGCAGGGGACAGGGCAATCAGCCCCAGCATTTT; CDR3: CASRGQGNQPQHF